These T cell receptor beta chains were read from a single sample in a study of Graves' ophthalmopathy and Graves' hyperthyroidism. In TCRdb, the multiplex PCR reads were re-called with MiXCR into one record per CDR3 protein. This table holds roughly 410,000 distinct CDR3 sequences, approximately 15% found once. The sample comprised peripheral blood. These receptors were obtained from a woman younger than 30 with stable Graves' hyperthyroidism. CDR3s include the opening cysteine and the closing phenylalanine or tryptophan. The D gene is left open where the match is weak. Only part of the rows carry a size: once, few, many, or a class if the clone is expanded.

cdr3_length j_call clone_size v_call d_call cdr3_nt cdr3_aa
16 TRBJ2-5 once TRBV6-1 NA TGTGCCAGCAGTGAAGGCGGATTTCCCGACCAAGAGACCCAGTACTTC CASSEGGFPDQETQYF
13 TRBJ1-2 many TRBV6-5 TRBD1 TGTGCCAGCACCGGGACAGAGGCGTTTGGCTACACCTTC CASTGTEAFGYTF
15 TRBJ2-7 many TRBV6-2/TRBV6-3 TRBD1 TGTGCCAGCACCCGGCGGACAGGATGGTCCTACGAGCAGTACTTC CASTRRTGWSYEQYF
15 TRBJ1-5 few TRBV6-1 NA TGTGCCAGCAGTGCGACGAGGTCATATAATCAGCTCCAGCATTTT CASSATRSYNQLQHF
13 TRBJ2-5 many TRBV12-5 NA TGTGCTAGTGGTTTGCCACCGGTGGAGACCCAGTACTTC CASGLPPVETQYF
12 TRBJ1-1 many TRBV7-9 NA TGTGCCAGCAGCTCCAGGGCGACTGAAGCTTTCTTT CASSSRATEAFF
15 TRBJ2-4 NA TRBV6-1 TRBD1 TGTGCCAGCAGGCGACAGGGGGCGAGCAAAAACATTAAGTACTTC CASRRQGASKNIKYF
14 TRBJ1-2 many TRBV5-1 NA TGCGCCAGCAGCCCTCTCTTGGGGAAGGATGGCTACACCTTC CASSPLLGKDGYTF
15 TRBJ1-2 many TRBV6-2/TRBV6-3 TRBD1 TGTGCCAGCACCTCCCTCGGACAGGGTAACTATGGCTACACCTTC CASTSLGQGNYGYTF
14 TRBJ2-7 many TRBV24-1 NA TGTGCCACCAGTGACACCGGGTCTCTCCTCGGGCAGTACTTC CATSDTGSLLGQYF
16 TRBJ1-1 many TRBV10-3 NA TGTGCCATCAGTGAGTCGATTGCGGCGGGAGCCACTGAAGCTTTCTTT CAISESIAAGATEAFF
13 TRBJ2-5 NA TRBV10-1 NA TGCGCCAGCAGTGGTTACTACCAAGAGACCCAGTACTTC CASSGYYQETQYF
14 TRBJ2-7 many TRBV13 NA TGTGCCAGCAGCCATACGGGGAACTCGGGGGAGCAGTACTTC CASSHTGNSGEQYF
18 TRBJ1-1 NA TRBV18 NA TGTGCCAGCTCATCCCGTGGAGGGAGGATATCTTGGAACACTGAAGCTTTCTTT CASSSRGGRISWNTEAFF
15 TRBJ2-7 few TRBV3-1 TRBD2 TGTGCCAGCAGTCCCGGGGGGGGAGCGGCCTACGAGCAGTACTTC CASSPGGGAAYEQYF
15 TRBJ1-1 many TRBV12-3/TRBV12-4 NA TGTGCCAGCAGCCCAGCGGTGACAGCTAACACTGAAGCTTTCTTT CASSPAVTANTEAFF
14 TRBJ2-7 many TRBV6-5 NA TGTGCCAGCAGTTACTCAGAAGGAGGGTACGAGCAGTACTTC CASSYSEGGYEQYF
18 TRBJ1-5 NA TRBV19 TRBD1 TGTGCCAGTACCTCGGACAGGGGCCATTACATTAGCAATCAGCCCCGGCATTTT CASTSDRGHYISNQPRHF
14 TRBJ2-7 NA TRBV7-2 TRBD1 TGTGCCAGCAGCTCGGGACAGGGTATGTTTGGTCAGTACTTC CASSSGQGMFGQYF
15 TRBJ1-1 many TRBV18 NA TGTGCCAGCTCACCACGGGTAAAGGCCGACACTGAAGCTTTCTTT CASSPRVKADTEAFF
15 TRBJ2-7 few TRBV7-2 NA TGTGCCAGCAGCCCCACGCGGGGCCTTCCCTACGAGCAGTACTTC CASSPTRGLPYEQYF
16 TRBJ2-7 many TRBV10-3 TRBD2 TGTGCCATCAGTTTGACTAGCGGGGGGGCGTCCTACGAGCAGTACTTC CAISLTSGGASYEQYF
12 TRBJ1-5 many TRBV19 TRBD1 TGTGCCAGCGGGACAGGGGTTCAGCCCCAGCATTTT CASGTGVQPQHF
13 TRBJ1-1 many TRBV7-6 NA TGTGCCAGCAGCATTCAAGTTGCCACTGAAGCTTTCTTT CASSIQVATEAFF